Included here is one TCR beta chain sequence, with context. The antigen is not known. With a much larger clone just one base away, this may be a read error. The data derive from a study of T cells in Graves' hyperthyroidism and ophthalmopathy. Germline CDR1 and CDR2: LNHNV and YYDKDF (reference sequence). Trimming took 0 bases from V and 6 from J, leaving 18 bases between them. This CDR3 spans 17 amino acids. Clinical symptoms, serum thyroxine and TRAb, thyroid ultrasound and orbital computed tomography together formed the diagnostic basis. Overall study results and limits: A model of 13 V-J pairs discriminated ophthalmopathy from stable hyperthyroidism. Expanded thyroid clonotypes (above 0.001) were mostly also found in blood.

RNA transcripts yielded amplified TCR beta CDR3 regions. Initially, a first-round RT-PCR of the TCR CDR3 employed the HTBI primer set. TCRdb reprocessed the multiplex PCR reads via MiXCR and lists one record per CDR3 protein. The sample has hundreds of thousands of distinct CDR3 sequences, 45% seen once. Sequenced: peripheral blood or thyroid tissue (not recorded which). The V call is TRBV15, the J call TRBJ1-5; perhaps TRBD1 as D (5 bases). The sequence was obtained from an adult man with Graves' disease, either hyperthyroidism or ophthalmopathy (not recorded which). The DNA of the CDR3 is TGTGCCACCAGCAGAGATCACGAGCCCCGGGGCAGTCAGCCCCAGCATTTT. Its protein is CATSRDHEPRGSQPQHF. Based on the CDR3 plus reference TRBV15 and TRBJ1-5, the full variable domain is DAMVIQNPRYQVTQFGKPVTLSCSQTLNHNVMYWYQQKSSQAPKLLFHYYDKDFNNEADTPDNFQSRRPNTSFCFLDIRSPGLGDTAMYLCATSRDHEPRGSQPQHFGDGTRLSIL.